This T cell receptor (beta chain) was recorded in a study of T cell responses to AZD1222 COVID-19 vaccine. General study findings and limits: Sampling that yielded the repertoires occurred only after the peak T cell response.

Method: immunoSEQ multiplex PCR; TCRdb's copy keeps in-frame clones and lacks some. In the table there are some 150,000 clones, roughly 90% of which are singletons. On this clone itself: Its antigen is unidentified.

This CDR3 region has 13 residues. The germline CDR1 and CDR2 sequences are MDHEN and SYDVKM. V dropped 4 bases and J dropped 9 bases, with 12 bases sitting between them. The receptor's source is an adult in good health. The sequences come from peripheral blood, collected on day 0 of AZD1222 vaccination. The gene calls are TRBV28 and TRBJ1-4; D is undetermined. The CDR3 region is CASSSGLLQKLFF. The CDR3 bases are TGTGCCAGCAGTTCGGGCCTTCTCCAAAAACTGTTTTTT. Supplemented by reference TRBV28 and TRBJ1-4, the full variable domain reads DVKVTQSSRYLVKRTGEKVFLECVQDMDHENMFWYRQDPGLGLRLIYFSYDVKMKEKGDIPEGYSVSREKKERFSLILESASTNQTSMYLCASSSGLLQKLFFGSGTQLSVL.